This T cell receptor beta chain was obtained from a study of T-cell memory formation after mild COVID-19. The study, taken as a whole, reports: From day 15 to 85, contracting clones were balanced between CD4 and CD8, whereas later expanders leaned toward CD4+. Among clones peaking at day 37 in the second wave, SARS-CoV-2 specificity remained unconfirmed. Cross-reactive memory apparently joined, as some responding clones appeared in pre-infection memory.

As regards this clonotype: Its antigen is as yet unknown.

Employing constant-segment primers, 5'RACE generated TCR alpha and TCR beta cDNA libraries bearing sample barcodes and UMIs. In TCRdb, the 5' RACE reads were re-called with MiXCR into one record per CDR3 protein. The sample has about 310,000 distinct CDR3 sequences; 15% are singletons. CDR1 SGHDN and CDR2 FVKESK come from the germline V gene. V lost 3 bases and J 4 bases, leaving 12 bases between the germline ends. The CDR3 length is 14 residues. The TCR originated in a man between 18 and 29 years old who had mild COVID-19 (a few samples of this study predate the infection). Cell type and time point are not known. Sequencing input: PBMCs or a T cell subset sorted from them (not recorded which). V usage is TRBV14 and J usage is TRBJ2-5; D might be TRBD1 (6 bases). The CDR3 loop is CASSHLQGRETQYF. For the CDR3, the DNA is TGTGCCAGCAGCCACCTCCAGGGGAGAGAGACCCAGTACTTC.